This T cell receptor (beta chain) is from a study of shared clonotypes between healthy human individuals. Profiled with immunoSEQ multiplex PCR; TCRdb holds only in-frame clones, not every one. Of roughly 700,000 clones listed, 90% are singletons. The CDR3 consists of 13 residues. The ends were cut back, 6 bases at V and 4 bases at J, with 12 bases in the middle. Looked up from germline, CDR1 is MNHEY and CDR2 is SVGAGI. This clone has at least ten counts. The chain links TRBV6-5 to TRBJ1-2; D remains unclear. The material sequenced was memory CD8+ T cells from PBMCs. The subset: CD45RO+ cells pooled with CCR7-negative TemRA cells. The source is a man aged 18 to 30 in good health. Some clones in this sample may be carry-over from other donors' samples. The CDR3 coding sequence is TGTGCCAGCAGGCTAAGCTCCCTCTATGGCTACACCTTC. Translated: CASRLSSLYGYTF.